This TCR beta chain is from a study of T cells in Graves' hyperthyroidism and ophthalmopathy. With respect to this clonotype: One end of the junction is discordant with germline, which a read error may explain.

The germline gives CDR1 SGHRS, CDR2 YFSETQ. The CDR3 has 15 amino acids. TCR beta CDR3 sequences were amplified from RNA transcripts. First-round RT-PCR targeting the TCR CDR3 was performed with the HTBI primer set. TCRdb reprocessed the multiplex PCR reads via MiXCR and lists one record per CDR3 protein. In the table there are about 640,000 distinct CDR3 sequences, about 20% of which are singletons. Sequenced input: blood. The rearrangement joins TRBV5-1 to TRBJ2-2; D perhaps matches TRBD2 (6 bases). The TCR comes from a young man with Graves' ophthalmopathy. Here the CDR3 reads CASSRASVFTGELFF. As DNA, the CDR3 is TGTGCCAGCAGCCGCGCTAGCGTATTCACCGGGGAGCTGTTTTTT. The variable domain in full, with the rest retrieved from reference TRBV5-1 and TRBJ2-2, is KAGVTQTPRYLIKTRGQQVTLSCSPISGHRSVSWYQQTPGQGLQFLFEYFSETQRNKGNFPGRFSGRQFSNSRSEMNVSTLELGDSALYLCASSRASVFTGELFFGEGSRLTVL.